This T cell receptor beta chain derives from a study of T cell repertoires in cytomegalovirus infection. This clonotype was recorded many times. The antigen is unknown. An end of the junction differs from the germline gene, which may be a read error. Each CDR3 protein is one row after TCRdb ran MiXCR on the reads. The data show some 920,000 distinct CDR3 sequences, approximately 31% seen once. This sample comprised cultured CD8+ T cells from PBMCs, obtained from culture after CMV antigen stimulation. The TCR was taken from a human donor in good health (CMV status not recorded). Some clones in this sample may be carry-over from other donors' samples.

The CDR3 loop reads CASSLSDPGQGAW. The CDR3 DNA reads TGTGCCAGCAGTTTATCAGACCCCGGACAGGGAGCGTGG. The chain employs TRBV12-3 or TRBV12-4 and TRBJ2-7; 8 bases match TRBD1. The CDR3 is 13 amino acids.